This T cell receptor beta chain was sequenced during a study of shared clonotypes between healthy human individuals. Findings and caveats of the study: Researchers found naive subsets generally carried larger estimated richness than memory subsets.

This CDR3 contains 12 residues. Trimming left V 10 bases short and J 3 bases short, with 11 bases between. Germline assignment: CDR1 SGHNT and CDR2 YYREEE (reference sequence). Profiling relied on immunoSEQ multiplex PCR, and the TCRdb table lists in-frame clones only, not all of them. The sample comprises more than 550,000 clones, roughly 72% of which are singletons, and around 1.7% rests with the top ten. A word on this clone: Antigen specificity is unknown.

This chain uses TRBV5-4 with TRBJ1-3; no reliable D call. This clonotype was obtained from a woman younger than 45 in good health. The source material was memory CD4+ T cells sorted from blood. Subset of the sample: CD45RA-negative fraction. CDR3 in amino acids: CASSTFGNTIYF. For the CDR3, the DNA is TGTGCCTCTTCCACCTTTGGAAACACCATATATTTT.